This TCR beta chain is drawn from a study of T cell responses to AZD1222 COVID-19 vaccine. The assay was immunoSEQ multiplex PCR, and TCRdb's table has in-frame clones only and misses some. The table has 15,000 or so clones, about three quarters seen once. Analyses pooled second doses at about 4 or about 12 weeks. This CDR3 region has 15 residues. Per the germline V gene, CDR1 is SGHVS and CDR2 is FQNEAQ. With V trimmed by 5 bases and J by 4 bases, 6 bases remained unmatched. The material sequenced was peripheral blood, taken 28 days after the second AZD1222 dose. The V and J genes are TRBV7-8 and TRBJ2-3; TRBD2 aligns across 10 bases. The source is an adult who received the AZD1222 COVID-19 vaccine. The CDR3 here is CASSPSGGEADTQYF. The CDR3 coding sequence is TGTGCCAGCAGCCCCAGCGGGGGGGAGGCAGATACGCAGTATTTT.